This T cell receptor beta chain is from a study of regulatory T cells in long-lasting Graves disease. Study background: Over 5 years on antithyroid drugs plus positive TSH receptor antibodies marked Graves' disease as persistent.

This clonotype was seen only once. Its cognate antigen is unknown. Time point in this sample: persistent/refractory GD, antithyroid drugs over 5 years with positive TRAb. PBMCs were the source of the RNA used for TCR sequencing. Library construction for TCR beta used iRepertoire HTBI primers and Arm-PCR of CDR3 regions. TCRdb re-called the multiplex PCR reads with MiXCR, one entry per CDR3 protein. This table has roughly 400,000 distinct CDR3 sequences, 20% to 25% appearing once. Germline values: CDR1 MNHEY, CDR2 SMNVEV (reference sequence). The J segment lost 3 bases and the V segment lost 6 bases, leaving 13 bases of the junction unmatched. The length of the CDR3 is 17 residues. The study, taken as a whole, reports: Between persistent patients, about 2,500 public clonotypes were shared, exceeding the 950 to 1,000 shared between new patients. Among samples with persistent disease, TRBV28, TRBJ1-2 and TRBJ2-5 were favored.

The V and J genes are TRBV27 and TRBJ1-4; 7 bases match TRBD1. The sequence was obtained from a female donor with Graves disease. Specimen: peripheral blood mononuclear cells (PBMCs), collected when the disease was refractory, from a patient treated with antithyroid drugs. The CDR3 DNA reads as TGTGCCAGCAGGTACCTCGGACAGGTTGGGTCTAATGAAAAACTGTTTTTT. As protein: CASRYLGQVGSNEKLFF.